These T cell receptor beta chains were read from a single sample in a study of T cell responses to AZD1222 COVID-19 vaccine. Clones were read by immunoSEQ multiplex PCR, and TCRdb kept only the in-frame ones, dropping some. The sample yields about 27,000 clones, 92% seen once. Sequenced here: peripheral blood, sampled 28 days after the second AZD1222 dose. These receptors were obtained from an adult who received the AZD1222 COVID-19 vaccine. Both conserved end residues are part of each CDR3. A D gene is named only where the DNA matches it firmly. Clone size is shown for a subset of rows, as once, few, many or a class of expanded clone.

>-|TRBJ1-1|13|TRBV7-8|-
TGTGCCAGCAGCTTAAACCCCCAGCAGGGAGCTTTCTTT
CASSLNPQQGAFF
>-|TRBJ2-7|13|TRBV10-2|TRBD1
TGCGCCAGCAGGGGACAGGGGGCTTACGAGCAGTACTTC
CASRGQGAYEQYF
>-|TRBJ2-1|13|TRBV7-2|-
TGTGCCAGCAGCTTAACTTCTTACAATGAGCAGTTCTTC
CASSLTSYNEQFF
>-|TRBJ1-4|14|TRBV19|-
TGTGCCAGTAGTTCGGGACGAGGAAATGAAAAACTGTTTTTT
CASSSGRGNEKLFF
>-|TRBJ2-1|13|TRBV10-3|TRBD2
TGTGCCTCGAAGCGGGATCTCGACAATGAGCAGTTCTTC
CASKRDLDNEQFF
>-|TRBJ2-7|13|TRBV5-1|-
TGCGCCAGCAGCTTGGCCCGAGGATACGAGCAGTACTTC
CASSLARGYEQYF
>-|TRBJ1-2|17|TRBV7-9|TRBD1
TGTGCCAGCAGCCCGGGGACAGCGCAGAGGATTTCCTATGGCTACACCTTC
CASSPGTAQRISYGYTF
>-|TRBJ1-5|13|TRBV29-1|-
TGCAGCGTTGAAGAAAGTAGCAATCAGCCCCAGCATTTT
CSVEESSNQPQHF
>once|TRBJ1-1|15|TRBV24-1|TRBD1
TGTGCCACCAGTGACCCGGGGACAGGAACACATGAAGCTTTCTTT
CATSDPGTGTHEAFF
>-|TRBJ2-3|15|TRBV5-1|TRBD2
TGCGCCAGCAGCCGTCTAGCGGTAGCCACAGATACGCAGTATTTT
CASSRLAVATDTQYF
>-|TRBJ1-2|14|TRBV29-1|TRBD1
TGCAGCGTTGAAGGGGGGACAGGGTTGGGTGGCTACACCTTC
CSVEGGTGLGGYTF
>-|TRBJ1-6|17|TRBV15|TRBD1
TGTGCCACCAGCAGTGGTGTATCGGGACAGGGGAGTTCACCCCTCCACTTT
CATSSGVSGQGSSPLHF
>-|TRBJ1-1|14|TRBV11-2|-
TGTGCCAGCAGCTTAGAAGGTCAAGCCACTGAAGCTTTCTTT
CASSLEGQATEAFF
>-|TRBJ2-7|13|TRBV19|TRBD1
TGTGCCAGTAGTCGACAGGGGTTGGGGGAGCAGTACTTC
CASSRQGLGEQYF
>-|TRBJ1-2|15|TRBV7-9|-
TGTGCCAGCAGCGCCGTGACAGCCTCCGGAGTTGGCTACACCTTC
CASSAVTASGVGYTF
>-|TRBJ2-3|17|TRBV5-1|TRBD2
TGCGCCAGCACCCAGAACATGATAGCGGGTTCCACAGATACGCAGTATTTT
CASTQNMIAGSTDTQYF